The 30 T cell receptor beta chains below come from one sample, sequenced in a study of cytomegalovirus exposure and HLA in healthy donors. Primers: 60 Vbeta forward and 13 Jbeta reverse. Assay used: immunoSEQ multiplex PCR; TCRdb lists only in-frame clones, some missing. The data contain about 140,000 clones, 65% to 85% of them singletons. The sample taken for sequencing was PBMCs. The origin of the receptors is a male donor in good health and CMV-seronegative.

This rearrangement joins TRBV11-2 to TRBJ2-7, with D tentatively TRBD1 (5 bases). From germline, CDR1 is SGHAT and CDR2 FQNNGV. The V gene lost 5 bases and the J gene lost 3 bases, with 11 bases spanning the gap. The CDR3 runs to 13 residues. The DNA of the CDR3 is TGTGCCAGCAGCCCCCCGACAGTCTACGAGCAGTACTTC. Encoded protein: CASSPPTVYEQYF.

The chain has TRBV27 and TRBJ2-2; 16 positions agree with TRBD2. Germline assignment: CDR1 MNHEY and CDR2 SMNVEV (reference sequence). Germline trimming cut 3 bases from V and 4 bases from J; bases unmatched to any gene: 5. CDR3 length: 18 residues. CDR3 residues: CASSLGLAGGQRTGELFF. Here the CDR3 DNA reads TGTGCCAGCAGTTTGGGACTAGCGGGAGGGCAGCGCACCGGGGAGCTGTTTTTT.

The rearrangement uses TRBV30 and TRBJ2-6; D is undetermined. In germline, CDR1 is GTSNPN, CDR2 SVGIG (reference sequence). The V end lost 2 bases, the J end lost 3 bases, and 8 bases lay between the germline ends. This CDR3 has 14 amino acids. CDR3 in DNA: TGTGCCTGGAGTTTAGATAGTGGGGCCAACGTCCTGACTTTC. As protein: CAWSLDSGANVLTF.

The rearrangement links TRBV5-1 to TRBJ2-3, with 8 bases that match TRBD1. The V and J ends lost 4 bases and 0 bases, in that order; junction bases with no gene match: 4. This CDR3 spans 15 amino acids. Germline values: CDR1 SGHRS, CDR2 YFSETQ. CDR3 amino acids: CASSIWTGSTDTQYF. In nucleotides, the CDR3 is TGCGCCAGCAGCATATGGACAGGGAGCACAGATACGCAGTATTTT.

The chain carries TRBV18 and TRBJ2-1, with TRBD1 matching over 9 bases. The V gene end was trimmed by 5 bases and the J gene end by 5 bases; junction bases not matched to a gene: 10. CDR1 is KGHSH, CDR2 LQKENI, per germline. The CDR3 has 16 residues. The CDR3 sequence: CASSFLDRGGNNEQFF. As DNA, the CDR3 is TGTGCCAGCTCATTTCTGGACAGGGGAGGGAACAATGAGCAGTTCTTC. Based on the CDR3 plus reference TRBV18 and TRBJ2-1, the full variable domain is NAGVMQNPRHLVRRRGQEARLRCSPMKGHSHVYWYRQLPEEGLKFMVYLQKENIIDESGMPKERFSAEFPKEGPSILRIQQVVRGDSAAYFCASSFLDRGGNNEQFFGPGTRLTVL.

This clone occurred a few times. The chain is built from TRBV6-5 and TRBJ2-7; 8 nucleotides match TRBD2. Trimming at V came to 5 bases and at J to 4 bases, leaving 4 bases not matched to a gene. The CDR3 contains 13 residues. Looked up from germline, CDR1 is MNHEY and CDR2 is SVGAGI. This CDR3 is CASSRGGGYEQYF. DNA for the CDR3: TGTGCCAGCAGTCGGGGGGGCGGTTACGAGCAGTACTTC.

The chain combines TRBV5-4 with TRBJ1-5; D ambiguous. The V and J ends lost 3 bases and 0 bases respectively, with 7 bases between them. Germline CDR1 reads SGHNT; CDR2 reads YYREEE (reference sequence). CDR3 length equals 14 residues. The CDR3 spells CASSSGISNQPQHF. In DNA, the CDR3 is TGTGCCAGCAGCTCAGGAATTAGCAATCAGCCCCAGCATTTT.

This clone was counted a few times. In nucleotides, the CDR3 is TGTGCCAGCGACGACAGGAAGAGATGGAACACTGAAGCTTTCTTT. Its protein is CASDDRKRWNTEAFF. The genes are TRBV21-1 and TRBJ1-1; the table gives TRBD1 as D, unverified against the DNA. TRBV21-1 is recorded as a pseudogene. The CDR3 length is 15 residues.

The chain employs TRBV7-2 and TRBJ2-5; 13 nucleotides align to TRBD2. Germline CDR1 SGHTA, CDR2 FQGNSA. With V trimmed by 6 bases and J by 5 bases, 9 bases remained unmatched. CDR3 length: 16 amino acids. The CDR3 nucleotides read TGTGCCAGCAGTCATACTAGCGGGGGGGCAGTTGAGACCCAGTACTTC. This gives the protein CASSHTSGGAVETQYF.

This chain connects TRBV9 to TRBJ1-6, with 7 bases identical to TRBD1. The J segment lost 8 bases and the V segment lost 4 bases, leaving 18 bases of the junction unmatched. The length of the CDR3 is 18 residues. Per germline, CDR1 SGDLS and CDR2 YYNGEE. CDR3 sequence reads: CASSRSATGPDLDSPLHF. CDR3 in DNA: TGTGCCAGCAGCCGTTCCGCGACAGGGCCCGACCTGGATTCACCCCTCCACTTT.

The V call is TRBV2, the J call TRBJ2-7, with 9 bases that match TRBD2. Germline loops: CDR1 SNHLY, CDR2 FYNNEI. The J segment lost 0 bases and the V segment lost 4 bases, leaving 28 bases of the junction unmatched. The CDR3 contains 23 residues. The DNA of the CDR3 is TGTGCCAGCAGTGGCAATCTAAACCCCCCCAGGGGAAGGAGCGGGGGGACCTCCTACGAGCAGTACTTC. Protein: CASSGNLNPPRGRSGGTSYEQYF. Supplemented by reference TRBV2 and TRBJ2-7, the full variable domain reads EPEVTQTPSHQVTQMGQEVILRCVPISNHLYFYWYRQILGQKVEFLVSFYNNEISEKSEIFDDQFSVERPDGSNFTLKIRSTKLEDSAMYFCASSGNLNPPRGRSGGTSYEQYFGPGTRLTVT.

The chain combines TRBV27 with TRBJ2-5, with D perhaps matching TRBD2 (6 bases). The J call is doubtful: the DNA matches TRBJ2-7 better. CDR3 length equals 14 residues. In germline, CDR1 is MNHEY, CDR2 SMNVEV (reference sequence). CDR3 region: CASSLVPGVDEQYF. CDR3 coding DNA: TGTGCCAGCAGTTTAGTCCCGGGAGTAGACGAGCAGTACTTC.

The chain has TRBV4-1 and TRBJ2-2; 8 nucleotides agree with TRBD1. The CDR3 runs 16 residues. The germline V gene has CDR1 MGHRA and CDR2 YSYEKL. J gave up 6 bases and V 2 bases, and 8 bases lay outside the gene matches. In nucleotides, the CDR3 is TGCGCCAGCAGCCAACAAGGACAGGGAGGAGCCGGGGAGCTGTTTTTT. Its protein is CASSQQGQGGAGELFF.

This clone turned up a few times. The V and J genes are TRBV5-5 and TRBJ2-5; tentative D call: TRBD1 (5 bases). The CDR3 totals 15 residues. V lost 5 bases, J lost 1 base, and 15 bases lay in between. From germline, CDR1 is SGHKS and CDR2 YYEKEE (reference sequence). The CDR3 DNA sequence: TGTGCCAGCAGACATCAAACAGGTTCCCAAGAGACCCAGTACTTC. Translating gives CASRHQTGSQETQYF.

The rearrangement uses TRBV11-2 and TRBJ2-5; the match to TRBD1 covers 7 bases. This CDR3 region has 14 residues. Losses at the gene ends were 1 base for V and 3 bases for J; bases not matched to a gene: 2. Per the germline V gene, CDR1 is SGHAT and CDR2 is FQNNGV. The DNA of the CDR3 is TGTGCCAGCAGCTTAGGGCAGGGGGAAGAGACCCAGTACTTC. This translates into CASSLGQGEETQYF.

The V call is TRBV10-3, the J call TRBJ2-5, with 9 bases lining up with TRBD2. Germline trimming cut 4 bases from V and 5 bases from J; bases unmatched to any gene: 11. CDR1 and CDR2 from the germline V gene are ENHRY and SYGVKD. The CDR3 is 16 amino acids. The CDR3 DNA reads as TGTGCCATCAGTGGGGGGATGGCGGGAGGGCTGGAGACCCAGTACTTC. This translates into CAISGGMAGGLETQYF.

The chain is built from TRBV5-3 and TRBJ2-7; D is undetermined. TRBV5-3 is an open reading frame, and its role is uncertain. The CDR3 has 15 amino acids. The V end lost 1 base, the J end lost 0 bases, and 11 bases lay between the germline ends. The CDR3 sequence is CARSLSPVCSYEQYF. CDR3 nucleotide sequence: TGTGCCAGAAGCTTGTCTCCAGTATGCTCCTACGAGCAGTACTTC.

CDR3 sequence: CASGTPGDNEKLFF. CDR3 nucleotide sequence: TGTGCCAGCGGAACGCCAGGGGATAATGAAAAACTGTTTTTT. This chain joins TRBV6-7 and TRBJ1-4, with D possibly being TRBD1 (6 bases). TRBV6-7 is an open reading frame whose function is uncertain. Between the trimmed V and J ends, which lost 8 bases and 4 bases, there was a span of 14 bases. The CDR3 contains 14 residues.

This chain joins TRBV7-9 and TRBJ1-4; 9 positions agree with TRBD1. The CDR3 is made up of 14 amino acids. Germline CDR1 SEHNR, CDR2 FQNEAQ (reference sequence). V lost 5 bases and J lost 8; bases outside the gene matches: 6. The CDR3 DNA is TGTGCCAGCAGCCGGACAGGGGCTGGGGAAAAACTGTTTTTT. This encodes CASSRTGAGEKLFF.

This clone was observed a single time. CDR3 DNA: TGCGCCAGCAGCTCCGGACTACAGGGGGCAGGTGAGACCCAGTACTTC. Translating it yields CASSSGLQGAGETQYF. The J gene is TRBJ2-5, the V gene TRBV5-1; 9 positions agree with TRBD1. CDR3 length: 16 amino acids. Germline V gene sequence: CDR1 SGHRS, CDR2 YFSETQ. V shed 3 bases and J 5 bases; nucleotides not matched to a gene: 11.

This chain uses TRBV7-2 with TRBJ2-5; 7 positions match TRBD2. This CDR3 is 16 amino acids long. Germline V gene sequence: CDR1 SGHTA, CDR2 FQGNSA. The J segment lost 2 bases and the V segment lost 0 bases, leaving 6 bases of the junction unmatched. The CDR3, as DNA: TGTGCCAGCAGCTTAGCAACCACGGGGGGTCAAGAGACCCAGTACTTC. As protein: CASSLATTGGQETQYF.

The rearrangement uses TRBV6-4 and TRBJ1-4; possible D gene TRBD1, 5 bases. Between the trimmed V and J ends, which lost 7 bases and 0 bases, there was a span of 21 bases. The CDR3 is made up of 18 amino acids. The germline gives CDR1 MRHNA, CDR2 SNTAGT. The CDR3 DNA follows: TGTGCCAGCAAGGAGGGACGGGGCAGAATTGCAACTAATGAAAAACTGTTTTTT. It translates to CASKEGRGRIATNEKLFF.

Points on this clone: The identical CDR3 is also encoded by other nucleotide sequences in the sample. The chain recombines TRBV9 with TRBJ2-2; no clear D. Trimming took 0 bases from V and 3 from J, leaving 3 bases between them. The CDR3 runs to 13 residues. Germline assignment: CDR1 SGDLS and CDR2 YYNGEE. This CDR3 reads CASSVADTGELFF. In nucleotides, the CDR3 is TGTGCCAGCAGCGTAGCAGACACCGGGGAGCTGTTTTTT. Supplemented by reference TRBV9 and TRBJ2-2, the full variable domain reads DSGVTQTPKHLITATGQRVTLRCSPRSGDLSVYWYQQSLDQGLQFLIQYYNGEERAKGNILERFSAQQFPDLHSELNLSSLELGDSALYFCASSVADTGELFFGEGSRLTVL.

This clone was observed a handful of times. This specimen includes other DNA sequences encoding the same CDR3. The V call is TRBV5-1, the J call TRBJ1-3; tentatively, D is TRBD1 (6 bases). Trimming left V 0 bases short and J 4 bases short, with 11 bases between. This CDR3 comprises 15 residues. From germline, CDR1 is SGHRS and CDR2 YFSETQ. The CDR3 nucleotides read TGCGCCAGCAGCTTGGATTTGGGGGCCGGAAACACCATATATTTT. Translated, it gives CASSLDLGAGNTIYF.

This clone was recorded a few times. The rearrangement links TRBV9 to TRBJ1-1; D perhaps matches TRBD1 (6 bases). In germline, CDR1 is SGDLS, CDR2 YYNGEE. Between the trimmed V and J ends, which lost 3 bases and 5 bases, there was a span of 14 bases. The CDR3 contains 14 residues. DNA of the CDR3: TGTGCCAGCAGCGCTGAACTGAGGGGGACTGAAGCTTTCTTT. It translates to CASSAELRGTEAFF.

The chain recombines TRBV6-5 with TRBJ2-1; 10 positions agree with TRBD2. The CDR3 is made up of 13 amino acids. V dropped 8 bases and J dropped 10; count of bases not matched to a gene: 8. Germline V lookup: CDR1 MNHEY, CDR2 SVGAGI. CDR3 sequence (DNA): TGTGCCAGCGGTGTAGCGGGAGGTCGAGAGCAGTTCTTC. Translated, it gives CASGVAGGREQFF.

CDR3 nucleotide sequence: TGTGCCAGCAGCCCTAGTATCTTGGTGGGTTTCCACGAGCAGTACTTC. It translates to CASSPSILVGFHEQYF. The chain is built from TRBV7-9 and TRBJ2-7; D is unresolved. V was trimmed by 5 bases and J by 5 bases, leaving 22 bases between them. Germline CDR1 and CDR2: SEHNR and FQNEAQ (reference sequence). The CDR3 is made up of 16 amino acids.

The CDR3 DNA follows: TGTGCCAGTAGCCCCGGGACAGGAGGTAGGAAGACCCAGTACTTC. Encoded protein: CASSPGTGGRKTQYF. This chain connects TRBV19 to TRBJ2-5; 8 nucleotides agree with TRBD1. The V segment lost 6 bases and the J segment 6 bases; nucleotides outside the gene matches: 12. From germline, CDR1 is LNHDA and CDR2 SQIVND (reference sequence). CDR3 length equals 15 residues.

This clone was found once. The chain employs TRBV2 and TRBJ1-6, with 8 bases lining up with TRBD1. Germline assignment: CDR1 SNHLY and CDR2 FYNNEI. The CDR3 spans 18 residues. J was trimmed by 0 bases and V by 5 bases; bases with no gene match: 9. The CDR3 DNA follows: TGTGCCAGCAGTAGACGGGACAGGACAAGCTCCTATAATTCACCCCTCCACTTT. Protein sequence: CASSRRDRTSSYNSPLHF.

The CDR3 loop reads CASSIFQGYEQYF. For the CDR3, the DNA is TGTGCCAGTAGTATCTTTCAGGGATACGAGCAGTACTTC. The chain has TRBV19 and TRBJ2-7; possibly TRBD1 for D (5 bases). V dropped 3 bases and J dropped 4 bases, with 10 bases sitting between them. The CDR3 extends over 13 amino acids. Germline V gene data show CDR1 as LNHDA and CDR2 as SQIVND (reference sequence). The full variable domain, in which reference TRBV19 and TRBJ2-7 provide the parts outside the CDR3, is DGGITQSPKYLFRKEGQNVTLSCEQNLNHDAMYWYRQDPGQGLRLIYYSQIVNDFQKGDIAEGYSVSREKKESFPLTVTSAQKNPTAFYLCASSIFQGYEQYFGPGTRLTVT.